A single sample gave rise to the 32 T cell receptor beta chains below, sequenced in a study of T cell clonality in common variable immunodeficiency. Repertoires were generated with immunoSEQ multiplex PCR, while TCRdb's copy carries only in-frame clones and drops some. The sample offers tens of thousands of clones and no singletons, the top ten holding about 5.7%. The sample comprised peripheral blood mononuclear cells. The source is a person aged 18 to 70 in good health.

The table lists this clone with a few counts. Read data end 3 residues before the CDR3 end; the end is taken from the germline J gene. The chain combines TRBV5-1 with TRBJ1-1; the match to TRBD1 covers 9 bases. Germline V lookup: CDR1 SGHRS, CDR2 YFSETQ. The CDR3 consists of 16 residues. V shed 4 bases, J shed 4 bases, and the junction held 11 bases outside the gene matches. Here the CDR3 reads CASSGPGQGLSTEAFF. The covered CDR3 bases are TGCGCCAGCAGCGGACCGGGACAGGGATTGAGCACTGAA.

This clone was seen many times. CDR3 bases read: TGTGCCAGCAGCTATAGGGACAGCCAAGAGACC. Amino acid sequence: CASSYRDSQET. The complete CDR3 sequence is CASSYRDSQETQYF. The V and J genes are TRBV5-6 and TRBJ2-5, with 7 bases aligning to TRBD1. The read terminates 3 residues before the CDR3 end, so the remaining end is supplied by the germline J gene. This CDR3 is built from 14 residues. Germline-derived CDR1 and CDR2 are SGHDT and YYEEEE. V shed 3 bases and J 1 base; nucleotides not matched to a gene: 3.

Many counts were recorded for this clone. The sequenced fragment ends 3 residues before the CDR3 boundary, so the rest is inferred from the germline J gene. J is TRBJ2-3 and V is TRBV10-3, with 8 positions matching TRBD2. Trimming cost V 4 bases and J 5 bases; bases outside gene matches: 11. The CDR3 totals 16 residues. CDR1 and CDR2 from the germline V gene are ENHRY and SYGVKD. The part of the CDR3 DNA that was read is TGTGCCATCAGTGGAAGATCGGGGGGGGAGAAAGATACG. Translated: CAISGRSGGEKDT. The complete CDR3 sequence is CAISGRSGGEKDTQYF.

This clone was detected many times. The sequenced fragment ends 3 residues before the CDR3 boundary, so the rest is inferred from the germline J gene. The rearrangement uses TRBV10-3 and TRBJ1-1; D possibly corresponds to TRBD1 (5 bases). V was pared by 10 bases and J by 1 base, with 10 bases between. Germline V gives CDR1 ENHRY, CDR2 SYGVKD. This CDR3 comprises 12 residues. The CDR3 region is CASTTGNTEAFF. Partial CDR3 DNA: TGTGCCAGCACAACAGGGAACACTGAA.

This clone was counted ten times or more. The DNA ends 3 residues before the CDR3 does, and the rest of the CDR3 is filled in from the germline J gene. This chain links TRBV19 with TRBJ2-1, with 13 bases identical to TRBD2. This CDR3 has 15 residues. From germline, CDR1 is LNHDA and CDR2 SQIVND (reference sequence). Trimming removed 7 bases from V and 8 bases from J; junction bases left unmatched: 8. CDR3 protein: CASNSGLAGLYEQFF. The part of the CDR3 DNA that was read is TGTGCCAGTAACTCGGGACTAGCGGGACTCTATGAG.

As to this clone: The read falls 3 residues short of the CDR3 end, and the missing part is taken from the germline J gene. This chain uses TRBV19 with TRBJ2-1; 9 bases are shared with TRBD1. Germline lookup yields CDR1 LNHDA and CDR2 SQIVND (reference sequence). The CDR3 extends over 16 amino acids. Trimming cost V 9 bases and J 8 bases; bases outside gene matches: 17. The CDR3 loop reads CASRRGTSGTGHEQFF. The sequenced CDR3 bases are TGTGCCAGCCGTAGGGGGACCTCTGGGACAGGGCATGAG.

There are a few counts of this clone. The read finishes 3 residues shy of the CDR3 end, and the germline J gene is used to complete it. The rearrangement links TRBV5-6 to TRBJ2-7, with 7 bases that match TRBD1. From germline, CDR1 is SGHDT and CDR2 YYEEEE. With V trimmed by 3 bases and J by 2 bases, 8 bases remained unmatched. CDR3 length equals 15 residues. The CDR3 bases that were read are TGTGCCAGCAGCTCGGGACAGACAGATCCCTACGAG. Protein product: CASSSGQTDPYE. The entire CDR3 protein is CASSSGQTDPYEQYF.

This clone was observed many times. The read finishes 3 residues shy of the CDR3 end, and the germline J gene is used to complete it. The genes are TRBV4-1 and TRBJ2-7; no clear D. The CDR3 is 15 amino acids. Germline CDR1 and CDR2: MGHRA and YSYEKL. Trimming left V 1 base short and J 0 bases short, with 10 bases between. CDR3 in amino acids: CASSQGQESSYEQYF. Partial CDR3 DNA: TGCGCCAGCAGCCAAGGCCAGGAGAGCTCCTACGAG.

This clone was seen repeatedly, ten times or more. The read stops 3 residues short of the end of the CDR3; the missing end is completed from the germline J gene. The J gene is TRBJ1-2, the V gene TRBV19, with D tentatively TRBD1 (6 bases). The CDR3 covers 16 residues. The V end was cut by 5 bases, the J end by 4 bases, with 20 bases between. Germline V gives CDR1 LNHDA, CDR2 SQIVND (reference sequence). Partial CDR3 DNA: TGTGCCAGTAGTGCCCTGGACAGTCAAGTATTCTATGGC. It is translated as CASSALDSQVFYG. Given in full, the CDR3 is CASSALDSQVFYGYTF. Drawing the rest from reference TRBV19 and TRBJ1-2, the complete variable domain is DGGITQSPKYLFRKEGQNVTLSCEQNLNHDAMYWYRQDPGQGLRLIYYSQIVNDFQKGDIAEGYSVSREKKESFPLTVTSAQKNPTAFYLCASSALDSQVFYGYTFGSGTRLTVV.

This clone was recorded many times. The missing CDR3 end, 3 residues past where the read stops, is filled in from the germline J gene. Other DNA sequences within the sample encode an identical CDR3. The chain uses TRBV7-8 and TRBJ2-2, with 7 bases matching TRBD1. Trimming removed 2 bases from V and 8 bases from J; junction bases left unmatched: 8. Germline V lookup: CDR1 SGHVS, CDR2 FQNEAQ. The CDR3 runs 15 residues. CDR3 bases read: TGTGCCAGCAGCTTAAGAGACAGGGCTGGGGGGGAG. Translating it yields CASSLRDRAGGE. Given in full, the CDR3 is CASSLRDRAGGELFF. The complete variable domain, with remaining parts taken from reference TRBV7-8 and TRBJ2-2, reads GAGVSQSPRYKVAKRGQDVALRCDPISGHVSLFWYQQALGQGPEFLTYFQNEAQLDKSGLPSDRFFAERPEGSVSTLKIQRTQQEDSAVYLCASSLRDRAGGELFFGEGSRLTVL.

The sample holds many counts of this clone. The CDR3 goes on 3 residues after the read ends, and that part is filled in from the germline J gene. The rearrangement joins TRBV20-1 to TRBJ2-1; 8 nucleotides agree with TRBD2. CDR1 DFQATT and CDR2 SNEGSKA come from the germline V gene (reference sequence). V was clipped by 3 bases and J by 1 base; unmatched bases: 11. This CDR3 has 17 residues. The CDR3 DNA, read in part, is TGCAGTGCTAGTCCCCTGTCTCGGGGGGGGTCCTACAATGAG. Translation: CSASPLSRGGSYNE. The complete CDR3 protein is CSASPLSRGGSYNEQFF.

This clone has a count of ten or more. The CDR3 end lies 3 residues beyond the end of the read and is filled in from the germline J gene. The chain uses TRBV9 and TRBJ2-3; D remains unclear. Trimming stripped 1 base from V and 6 bases from J, with 9 bases between. CDR1 is SGDLS, CDR2 YYNGEE, per germline. The CDR3 loop spans 13 amino acids. The CDR3 reads CASSVYRWDTQYF. The covered CDR3 bases are TGTGCCAGCAGCGTATATAGATGGGATACG.

This clone was seen repeatedly, ten times or more. The missing CDR3 end, 3 residues past where the read stops, is filled in from the germline J gene. The V and J genes are TRBV20-1 and TRBJ1-1; D may be TRBD1 (6 bases). In germline, CDR1 is DFQATT, CDR2 SNEGSKA (reference sequence). The CDR3 extends over 12 amino acids. With 5 bases removed from V and 1 base from J, the gap between germline ends came to 8 bases. The sequenced part of the CDR3 DNA is TGCAGTGCTTCGGACAGGAACACTGAA. Protein: CSASDRNTE. The CDR3 in full is CSASDRNTEAFF.

This clone was picked up many times. Read coverage stops 3 residues before the CDR3 terminus; the germline J gene supplies the remainder. This chain uses TRBV4-1 with TRBJ2-7; a weak D match, TRBD1 (6 bases). Germline V lookup: CDR1 MGHRA, CDR2 YSYEKL. V was cut by 1 base and J by 3 bases, with 10 bases left in between. The CDR3 spans 14 residues. The CDR3 protein is CASSQAPGDYEQYF. The CDR3 bases that were read are TGCGCCAGCAGCCAAGCTCCAGGGGACTACGAG.

This clone appeared a few times. The read comes to an end 3 residues before the CDR3 does, leaving the germline J gene to fill in the end. This rearrangement joins TRBV19 to TRBJ1-1; D is ambiguous. The CDR3 spans 13 residues. Germline V gene sequence: CDR1 LNHDA, CDR2 SQIVND (reference sequence). The sequenced CDR3 bases are TGTGCCAGTAGTATAGGAGGGTGGAGGGAA. This encodes CASSIGGWRE. The complete CDR3 protein is CASSIGGWREAFF.

Partial CDR3 DNA: TGCGCCAGCAGCTCGGCAGGACTCCATGAA. Its translation is CASSSAGLHE. The complete CDR3 reads CASSSAGLHEAFF. The V call is TRBV5-1, the J call TRBJ1-1; no definite D call. Read coverage stops 3 residues before the CDR3 terminus; the germline J gene supplies the remainder. From germline, CDR1 is SGHRS and CDR2 YFSETQ. The CDR3 runs to 13 residues. Trimming took 3 bases from V and 7 from J, leaving 13 bases between them.

This clone was recorded many times. The read ends 3 residues shy of where the CDR3 ends; the end is completed using the germline J gene. The chain employs TRBV19 and TRBJ2-7; D is unresolved. There are 13 residues in the CDR3. CDR1 is LNHDA and CDR2 is SQIVND in the germline V gene (reference sequence). Trimming took 6 bases from V and 1 from J, leaving 10 bases between them. The CDR3 bases that were read are TGTGCCAGTAGAATTGACGGGTCCTACGAG. Translating gives CASRIDGSYE. The whole CDR3 region reads CASRIDGSYEQYF.

Remarks on this clone: The sequence runs out 3 residues before the end of the CDR3; the remainder is reconstructed from the germline J gene. The chain has TRBV19 and TRBJ2-5, with D tentatively TRBD1 (6 bases). Between the trimmed V and J ends, which lost 3 bases and 2 bases, there was a span of 10 bases. In germline, CDR1 is LNHDA, CDR2 SQIVND (reference sequence). This CDR3 is built from 14 residues. The covered CDR3 bases are TGTGCCAGTAGTATTGGCAGGGGACAAGAGACC. Its translation is CASSIGRGQET. The CDR3 as a whole reads CASSIGRGQETQYF.

This clone was picked up a small number of times. Read data end 3 residues before the CDR3 end; the end is taken from the germline J gene. This chain connects TRBV20-1 to TRBJ2-1, with TRBD2 matching 7 bases. Germline V lookup: CDR1 DFQATT, CDR2 SNEGSKA (reference sequence). The CDR3 is 14 amino acids. With V trimmed by 4 bases and J by 0 bases, 3 bases remained unmatched. This CDR3 is CSAKRGSSYNEQFF. The DNA read from the CDR3 is TGCAGTGCTAAGCGGGGCAGCTCCTACAATGAG.

Ten or more counts support this clone. The read halts 3 residues ahead of the CDR3 end, with the missing end drawn from the germline J gene. In the same sample, other DNA sequences code for this CDR3. V is TRBV19 and J is TRBJ2-2; D might be TRBD1 (6 bases). Germline CDR1 reads LNHDA; CDR2 reads SQIVND (reference sequence). This CDR3 has 13 residues. Trimming pared 8 bases from V and 3 bases from J, leaving 10 bases between. Incomplete CDR3 DNA: TGTGCCAGTCGAAGGACAGACACCGGGGAG. It yields the protein CASRRTDTGE. The entire CDR3 protein is CASRRTDTGELFF.

The sample holds many counts of this clone. The read gets to within 3 residues of the CDR3 end, and the germline J gene fills in the rest. V usage is TRBV20-1 and J usage is TRBJ2-3, with TRBD2 identical over 7 bases. The CDR3 loop spans 15 amino acids. CDR1 is DFQATT and CDR2 is SNEGSKA in the germline V gene (reference sequence). J was trimmed by 4 bases and V by 0 bases; bases with no gene match: 7. This CDR3 reads CSARDGLERADTQYF. The CDR3 bases that were read are TGCAGTGCTAGAGATGGACTAGAGAGGGCAGATACG.

This clone was detected many times. Read coverage stops 3 residues before the CDR3 terminus; the germline J gene supplies the remainder. V usage is TRBV6-2 or TRBV6-3 and J usage is TRBJ1-6; D may be TRBD1 (5 bases). The V end lost 0 bases, the J end lost 12 bases, and 18 bases lay between the germline ends. Germline CDR1 reads MNHEY; CDR2 reads SVGEGT. The CDR3 has 16 amino acids. CDR3 DNA, as far as it was read: TGTGCCAGCAGTTACTCGACACTATCGGGGGGAAGACCC. It is translated as CASSYSTLSGGRP. The CDR3 in full is CASSYSTLSGGRPLHF.

The table lists this clone with many counts. Coverage ceases 3 residues before the CDR3 finishes, and the germline J gene fills in the end. J is TRBJ2-7 and V is TRBV19, with 8 bases identical to TRBD1. The CDR3 loop spans 16 amino acids. Trimming took 0 bases from V and 2 from J; bases not matched to a gene: 6. From germline, CDR1 is LNHDA and CDR2 SQIVND (reference sequence). CDR3 sequence reads: CASSIESRGPPYEQYF. The covered CDR3 bases are TGTGCCAGTAGTATAGAGTCCAGGGGGCCTCCCTACGAG.

This clone occurred a few times. The CDR3 DNA, read in part, is TGTGCCAGCAGCTCTAGCGGGAGGGCCTGGGCAGATACG. Residues: CASSSSGRAWADT. The full-length CDR3 reads as CASSSSGRAWADTQYF. The gene calls are TRBV13 and TRBJ2-3; 12 bases align to TRBD2. With the read ending 3 residues before the CDR3 end, the germline J gene is used to fill in that end. Germline V CDR1 and CDR2: PRHDT, FYEKMQ (reference sequence). After removal of 4 bases from V and 4 bases from J, the junction contained 6 bases not matched to a gene. The CDR3 loop spans 16 amino acids.

Many counts were recorded for this clone. The read terminates 3 residues ahead of where the CDR3 ends, so the germline J gene completes it. The V gene is TRBV12-3 or TRBV12-4, the J gene TRBJ2-6; D might be TRBD2 (6 bases). CDR3 length: 15 amino acids. With 4 bases removed from V and 1 base from J, the gap between germline ends came to 8 bases. Incomplete CDR3 DNA: TGTGCCAGCAGTTGGGGGACTTCTGGGGCCAACGTC. Protein product: CASSWGTSGANV. The full-length CDR3 reads as CASSWGTSGANVLTF.

This clone was found many times. The CDR3 end lies 3 residues beyond the end of the read and is filled in from the germline J gene. This chain uses TRBV2 with TRBJ1-4, with D possibly matching TRBD1 (6 bases). CDR3 length: 13 amino acids. Trimming pared 7 bases from V and 8 bases from J, leaving 14 bases between. Germline V gene data show CDR1 as SNHLY and CDR2 as FYNNEI. The covered CDR3 bases are TGTGCCAGCATGTCGGAGGGGGAAGAAAAA. Translated, it gives CASMSEGEEK. The full CDR3 protein is CASMSEGEEKLFF. Filled out from reference TRBV2 and TRBJ1-4, the complete variable domain reads EPEVTQTPSHQVTQMGQEVILRCVPISNHLYFYWYRQILGQKVEFLVSFYNNEISEKSEIFDDQFSVERPDGSNFTLKIRSTKLEDSAMYFCASMSEGEEKLFFGSGTQLSVL.

This clone was seen a few times. The CDR3 end is not reached by the read, which stops 3 residues before it; the germline J gene fills it in. The V call is TRBV19, the J call TRBJ1-5; maybe TRBD1 (6 bases). Germline CDR1 reads LNHDA; CDR2 reads SQIVND (reference sequence). The CDR3 runs 13 residues. Here the CDR3 reads CASTKDRTDPQHF. The sequenced CDR3 bases are TGTGCCAGTACCAAGGACAGAACAGATCCC. Full variable domain (outside the CDR3, taken from reference TRBV19 and TRBJ1-5): DGGITQSPKYLFRKEGQNVTLSCEQNLNHDAMYWYRQDPGQGLRLIYYSQIVNDFQKGDIAEGYSVSREKKESFPLTVTSAQKNPTAFYLCASTKDRTDPQHFGDGTRLSIL.

This clone was seen repeatedly, ten times or more. The read ends 3 residues before the CDR3 terminus; that terminus is restored from the germline J gene. This chain connects TRBV30 to TRBJ1-2; perhaps TRBD1 as D (6 bases). Trimming pared 1 base from V and 3 bases from J, leaving 9 bases between. CDR1 is GTSNPN, CDR2 SVGIG, per germline (reference sequence). The CDR3 contains 13 residues. Incomplete CDR3 DNA: TGTGCCTGGAGTGGGGGGCCCCACTATGGC. It yields the protein CAWSGGPHYG. The whole CDR3 is CAWSGGPHYGYTF.

Details on this clone: The read stops 3 residues short of the end of the CDR3; the missing end is completed from the germline J gene. V gene TRBV20-1 combines with J gene TRBJ2-7; the D gene is possibly TRBD2 (6 bases). The germline CDR1 and CDR2 sequences are DFQATT and SNEGSKA (reference sequence). The CDR3 is 13 amino acids. The germline V and J ends were trimmed by 3 bases and 4 bases, with 13 bases remaining between them. CDR3 in amino acids: CSARRSGFYEQYF. The covered CDR3 bases are TGCAGTGCTAGGCGTAGCGGATTTTACGAG.

This clone was seen ten or more times. With the read ending 3 residues before the CDR3 end, the germline J gene is used to fill in that end. The chain recombines TRBV5-4 with TRBJ2-3, with 9 bases that match TRBD2. V dropped 0 bases and J dropped 3; count of bases not matched to a gene: 2. Per the germline V gene, CDR1 is SGHNT and CDR2 is YYREEE (reference sequence). This CDR3 is 15 amino acids long. CDR3 loop: CASSLVLAGTDTQYF. The DNA read from the CDR3 is TGTGCCAGCAGCTTGGTTCTAGCGGGGACAGATACG.

This clone was observed many times. The CDR3 end lies 3 residues beyond the end of the read and is filled in from the germline J gene. The chain joins TRBV5-6 to TRBJ2-1; perhaps TRBD1 as D (6 bases). The CDR3 loop spans 12 amino acids. V was pared by 3 bases and J by 8 bases, with 9 bases between. The V gene's germline CDR1 is SGHDT and CDR2 YYEEEE. CDR3 DNA, as far as it was read: TGTGCCAGCAGCTACAGACAGGATGAG. Its protein is CASSYRQDE. The full CDR3 is CASSYRQDEQFF.

This clone was picked up many times. The read comes to an end 3 residues before the CDR3 does, leaving the germline J gene to fill in the end. The rearrangement uses TRBV12-3 or TRBV12-4 and TRBJ2-1; TRBD2 aligns across 8 bases. V shed 5 bases and J 6 bases; nucleotides not matched to a gene: 12. There are 16 residues in the CDR3. CDR3 in amino acids: CASSAPGTRGGNEQFF. CDR3 bases read: TGTGCCAGCAGTGCCCCCGGGACTAGAGGCGGCAATGAG.